A single sample is the source of the 27 T cell receptor beta chains below, sequenced in a study of T cells after yellow fever vaccination. A single record per CDR3 protein comes from TCRdb applying MiXCR to the 5' RACE reads. The table has a few hundred thousand distinct CDR3 sequences, 15% to 20% seen once; the top ten hold roughly an eighth. Sequenced material: PBMCs, taken 15 days after the yellow fever booster vaccination. The receptors stem from a man aged 25 to 40 who received the YFV17D yellow fever vaccine.

This clonotype was recorded a few times. This chain links TRBV10-3 with TRBJ2-7; 16 bases line up with TRBD2. CDR1 is ENHRY and CDR2 is SYGVKD in the germline V gene. V shed 0 bases and J 2 bases; nucleotides not matched to a gene: 10. The CDR3 has 20 residues. CDR3 DNA sequence: TGTGCCATCAGTGAGTCTTCACGACCCGGGACTAGCGGGAGGGCCTACGAGCAGTACTTC. Translating gives CAISESSRPGTSGRAYEQYF.

The V and J genes are TRBV18 and TRBJ2-2; 9 bases line up with TRBD2. Trimming cost V 2 bases and J 7 bases; bases outside gene matches: 11. CDR3 length: 17 residues. Germline CDR1 and CDR2: KGHSH and LQKENI. CDR3 sequence reads: CASSPSTSGQRNGELFF. As DNA, the CDR3 is TGTGCCAGCTCACCATCGACTAGCGGCCAGAGGAACGGGGAGCTGTTTTTT.

This clonotype has more than one count but fewer than ten. The V call is TRBV10-3, the J call TRBJ2-7; D not resolved. The CDR3 extends over 14 amino acids. Germline CDR1 and CDR2: ENHRY and SYGVKD. Trimming shortened V by 0 bases and J by 0 bases, and 6 bases separated the two germline ends. DNA for the CDR3: TGTGCCATCAGTGAGTCAGGATCCTCCTACGAGCAGTACTTC. It translates to CAISESGSSYEQYF.

This chain connects TRBV21-1 to TRBJ1-3; the table calls TRBD1, which could not be checked here. TRBV21-1 is a documented pseudogene. The CDR3 has 15 amino acids. For the CDR3, the DNA is TGTGCCAGCAGCATCCGGGACACCTCTGGAAACACCATATATTTT. Protein: CASSIRDTSGNTIYF.

This clonotype was seen only a few times. This rearrangement joins TRBV5-1 to TRBJ2-2; 9 nucleotides align to TRBD1. The CDR3 has 15 amino acids. Losses at the gene ends were 4 bases for V and 10 bases for J; bases not matched to a gene: 11. CDR1 is SGHRS and CDR2 is YFSETQ in the germline V gene. The CDR3 sequence is CASSSLDGTGQELFF. The CDR3 bases are TGCGCCAGCAGCAGCTTAGACGGGACAGGGCAGGAGCTGTTTTTT.

This clonotype has a handful of counts. The V call is TRBV28, the J call TRBJ1-6; the D is unclear. The length of the CDR3 is 12 residues. Germline V gene data show CDR1 as MDHEN and CDR2 as SYDVKM. V was shortened by 6 bases and J by 10 bases, with 10 bases between the two germline ends. The CDR3 bases are TGTGCCAGCAGCGTAAGAGGGTCACCCCTCCACTTT. This translates into CASSVRGSPLHF.

J is TRBJ2-7 and V is TRBV20-1; 7 nucleotides line up with TRBD2. The ends lost 2 bases at V and 5 bases at J; junction bases unmatched: 9. Germline CDR1 and CDR2: DFQATT and SNEGSKA (reference sequence). This CDR3 contains 14 residues. The CDR3 protein is CSARRAGVVNEQYF. The CDR3 DNA reads TGCAGTGCTAGAAGGGCGGGAGTTGTAAACGAGCAGTACTTC.

This clonotype was counted only a few times. The chain is built from TRBV29-1 and TRBJ2-2; 10 bases are shared with TRBD2. V shed 6 bases, J shed 4 bases, and the junction held 5 bases outside the gene matches. The germline gives CDR1 SQVTM, CDR2 ANQGSEA. This CDR3 spans 14 amino acids. The CDR3 here is CSVVGLAITGELFF. Written as DNA, the CDR3 is TGCAGCGTAGTGGGACTAGCGATCACCGGGGAGCTGTTTTTT.

V gene TRBV7-9 combines with J gene TRBJ2-5; D is ambiguous. Germline V gene sequence: CDR1 SEHNR, CDR2 FQNEAQ (reference sequence). Trimming pared 10 bases from V and 5 bases from J, leaving 11 bases between. The CDR3 contains 11 residues. The CDR3 sequence is CATAEAETQYF. The CDR3 DNA reads as TGTGCCACCGCGGAAGCGGAGACCCAGTACTTC.

This clonotype was counted once. The chain is built from TRBV7-9 and TRBJ2-5; possible D gene TRBD2, 6 bases. The CDR3 extends over 15 amino acids. Germline V CDR1 and CDR2: SEHNR, FQNEAQ (reference sequence). V was pared by 11 bases and J by 2 bases, with 21 bases between. DNA for the CDR3: TGTGCCGGCGTAGTCGGTAGCGGTCCTCAAGAGACCCAGTACTTC. It yields the protein CAGVVGSGPQETQYF.

In its sample, this clonotype was seen a few times. The J gene is TRBJ1-4, the V gene TRBV5-5; D ambiguous. V lost 1 base, J lost 8 bases, and 15 bases lay in between. There are 15 residues in the CDR3. Germline-derived CDR1 and CDR2 are SGHKS and YYEKEE (reference sequence). DNA of the CDR3: TGTGCCAGCAGCTTGATGCAGAATTTAAGAGAAAAACTGTTTTTT. Its protein is CASSLMQNLREKLFF.

This chain connects TRBV28 to TRBJ2-7; 14 nucleotides align to TRBD2. Looked up from germline, CDR1 is MDHEN and CDR2 is SYDVKM. V trimming: 4 bases; J trimming: 11 bases; junction bases outside the gene matches: 13. This CDR3 has 16 residues. Here the CDR3 reads CASSSAGTSGRLKEYF. The CDR3 DNA sequence: TGTGCCAGCAGTTCCGCCGGGACTAGCGGGAGATTAAAGGAGTACTTC.

The gene calls are TRBV29-1 and TRBJ2-1; TRBD1 matches at 9 bases. The V gene's germline CDR1 is SQVTM and CDR2 ANQGSEA. The V segment lost 6 bases and the J segment 11 bases; nucleotides outside the gene matches: 14. This CDR3 spans 14 amino acids. This CDR3 is CSVPGQGLGGKQFF. For the CDR3, the DNA is TGCAGCGTACCGGGACAGGGCTTAGGGGGTAAGCAGTTCTTC.

The CDR3 protein is CSVIRFGEQFF. In DNA form, the CDR3 reads TGCAGCGTCATTCGGTTCGGTGAGCAGTTCTTC. The chain links TRBV29-1 to TRBJ2-1; D remains unclear. CDR1 SQVTM and CDR2 ANQGSEA come from the germline V gene. The CDR3 is 11 residues long. V gave up 6 bases and J gave up 9 bases, with 12 bases separating them.

In its sample, this clonotype was seen a few times. The chain uses TRBV7-2 and TRBJ2-1, with D perhaps matching TRBD2 (5 bases). Germline loops: CDR1 SGHTA, CDR2 FQGNSA. This CDR3 contains 11 residues. V lost 4 bases, J lost 12 bases, and 10 bases lay in between. CDR3 in amino acids: CASSSGTSQFF. In DNA, the CDR3 is TGTGCCAGCAGCTCGGGAACCTCGCAGTTCTTC.

This clonotype showed up just a few times. J is TRBJ2-2 and V is TRBV29-1, with TRBD1 identical over 8 bases. The V gene's germline CDR1 is SQVTM and CDR2 ANQGSEA. The CDR3 covers 13 residues. After removal of 6 bases from V and 4 bases from J, the junction contained 4 bases not matched to a gene. DNA for the CDR3: TGCAGCGTATATACAGGGGGCACCGGGGAGCTGTTTTTT. This translates into CSVYTGGTGELFF.

This clonotype showed up just a few times. The chain is built from TRBV6-6 and TRBJ2-5; D ambiguous. The germline CDR1 and CDR2 sequences are MNHNY and SVGAGI (reference sequence). The CDR3 is made up of 12 amino acids. Deletions cut 4 bases from V and 4 bases from J, with 7 bases between. This CDR3 is CASSFPRETQYF. The CDR3 DNA sequence: TGTGCCAGCAGTTTTCCCAGAGAGACCCAGTACTTC.

This clonotype was seen repeatedly, ten times or more. V usage is TRBV3-1 and J usage is TRBJ2-2; perhaps TRBD2 as D (6 bases). Germline CDR1 LGHDT, CDR2 YNNKEL (reference sequence). The V and J ends lost 4 bases and 7 bases respectively, with 22 bases between them. This CDR3 spans 17 amino acids. The CDR3 DNA sequence: TGTGCCAGCAGCCGGAGTGGAAGCGGAGGGCCGATCGGGGAGCTGTTTTTT. It translates to CASSRSGSGGPIGELFF.

A few counts support this clonotype. The J gene is TRBJ2-1, the V gene TRBV9; D remains ambiguous. V dropped 2 bases and J dropped 6 bases, with 12 bases sitting between them. The CDR3 loop spans 14 amino acids. Germline V gene sequence: CDR1 SGDLS, CDR2 YYNGEE. The CDR3, as DNA: TGTGCCAGCAGCGTCGGTGATGGTTCCAATGAGCAGTTCTTC. Its translation is CASSVGDGSNEQFF. The variable domain in full, completed from reference TRBV9 and TRBJ2-1, reads DSGVTQTPKHLITATGQRVTLRCSPRSGDLSVYWYQQSLDQGLQFLIQYYNGEERAKGNILERFSAQQFPDLHSELNLSSLELGDSALYFCASSVGDGSNEQFFGPGTRLTVL.

This clonotype was recorded a few times. The rearrangement joins TRBV29-1 to TRBJ1-2, with 7 bases that match TRBD1. V trimming: 6 bases; J trimming: 0 bases; junction bases outside the gene matches: 13. The CDR3 has 16 amino acids. CDR1 and CDR2 (germline): SQVTM, ANQGSEA. In DNA, the CDR3 is TGCAGCGTCCGTGGGGCCGGACAGGAGACTAACTATGGCTACACCTTC. Its protein is CSVRGAGQETNYGYTF.

Only a few counts were recorded for this clonotype. The rearrangement joins TRBV9 to TRBJ2-7, with TRBD2 as a possible D gene (6 bases). This CDR3 is built from 15 residues. V lost 3 bases and J lost 2, with 15 bases in between. Germline V gene data show CDR1 as SGDLS and CDR2 as YYNGEE. The chain's CDR3 is CASSDGGMGPYEQYF. The CDR3 DNA is TGTGCCAGCAGCGATGGGGGGATGGGACCCTACGAGCAGTACTTC.

This clonotype was observed a handful of times. The genes are TRBV7-9 and TRBJ2-1; 8 nucleotides align to TRBD1. The CDR3 consists of 13 residues. Trimming removed 5 bases from V and 8 bases from J; junction bases left unmatched: 5. Germline values: CDR1 SEHNR, CDR2 FQNEAQ (reference sequence). The CDR3 nucleotides read TGTGCCAGCAGCCCCCAGGGGGCGGATGAGCAGTTCTTC. Translation: CASSPQGADEQFF.

The chain combines TRBV29-1 with TRBJ1-5; D is ambiguous. CDR1 and CDR2 from the germline V gene are SQVTM and ANQGSEA. The V and J ends lost 4 bases and 1 base respectively, with 11 bases between them. The CDR3 is 14 amino acids. The CDR3 region is CSVGGYGSNQPQHF. The CDR3 nucleotides read TGCAGCGTTGGGGGTTACGGGAGCAATCAGCCCCAGCATTTT.

This clonotype was counted only a few times. The CDR3 loop is CASSPTVSGNTIYF. DNA for the CDR3: TGTGCCAGCAGCCCGACGGTCTCTGGAAACACCATATATTTT. V usage is TRBV7-2 and J usage is TRBJ1-3; D remains ambiguous. The CDR3 length is 14 residues. Between the trimmed V and J ends, which lost 5 bases and 0 bases, there was a span of 8 bases. The germline V gene has CDR1 SGHTA and CDR2 FQGNSA.

This clonotype was seen repeatedly, ten times or more. J is TRBJ2-7 and V is TRBV28; TRBD1 might be the D (5 bases). Trimming pared 5 bases from V and 1 base from J, leaving 12 bases between. This CDR3 spans 14 amino acids. The V gene's germline CDR1 is MDHEN and CDR2 SYDVKM. CDR3 sequence: CASSQPGQSYEQYF. The CDR3 DNA reads TGTGCCAGCAGTCAACCCGGACAATCCTACGAGCAGTACTTC.

The chain has TRBV11-2 and TRBJ1-3; no clear D gene. Germline V lookup: CDR1 SGHAT, CDR2 FQNNGV. V was pared by 5 bases and J by 0 bases, with 14 bases between. The CDR3 runs 16 residues. The CDR3 loop reads CASSTSRGNSGNTIYF. The CDR3 DNA sequence: TGTGCCAGCAGCACTAGCCGGGGAAACTCTGGAAACACCATATATTTT.

The V gene is TRBV7-8, the J gene TRBJ1-4, with 8 bases that match TRBD1. There are 16 residues in the CDR3. Looked up from germline, CDR1 is SGHVS and CDR2 is FQNEAQ. The V gene end was trimmed by 5 bases and the J gene end by 1 base; junction bases not matched to a gene: 6. The DNA of the CDR3 is TGTGCCAGCAGCAGACGACAGGGGAGAACTAATGAAAAACTGTTTTTT. Translated: CASSRRQGRTNEKLFF.